This T cell receptor beta chain was obtained from a study of cytomegalovirus exposure and HLA in healthy donors. PCR primers comprised 60 Vbeta and 13 Jbeta primers. The method was immunoSEQ multiplex PCR; TCRdb's version includes in-frame clones alone and lacks a portion of them. This table holds around 150,000 clones, 76% found once. Regarding this clone: Antigen specificity is unknown.

Germline V gene lookup returns CDR1 MGHRA and CDR2 YSYEKL. There are 15 residues in the CDR3. V lost 1 base, J lost 0 bases, and 9 bases lay in between. Findings of the study overall: Some V segments, TRBV6-2 and TRBV6-3 among them, were indistinguishable and were therefore excluded.

The sequenced sample was PBMCs. The receptor was isolated from a woman aged 40 to 50 in good health and CMV-seronegative. V and J are TRBV4-1 and TRBJ1-2; unclear D gene. The CDR3 DNA is TGCGCCAGCAGCCAAGTCCTCGGGGCTAACTATGGCTACACCTTC. This gives the protein CASSQVLGANYGYTF.